Below, 11 T cell receptor beta chains from the same sample are listed, as sequenced in a study of shared clonotypes between healthy human individuals. Only in-frame clones appear in the TCRdb table, and some are missing; sequencing was by immunoSEQ multiplex PCR. Of about 1,900,000 clones in the sample, approximately 94% were seen once. CD45RO-negative CD8 cells positively selected for CCR7 made up the naive population, which excluded terminally differentiated effector memory CD45RA+ cells. What was sequenced was naive CD8+ T cells sorted from blood. Receptors originate from a man aged 18 to 35 in good health.

This clone was picked up a small number of times. J is TRBJ2-1 and V is TRBV7-9, with D possibly TRBD2 on 6 matching bases. V lost 3 bases, J lost 7 bases, and 16 bases lay in between. Per germline, CDR1 SEHNR and CDR2 FQNEAQ (reference sequence). The CDR3 spans 15 residues. The CDR3 loop reads CASSFSFSSENEQFF. CDR3 in DNA: TGTGCCAGCAGCTTTAGCTTTTCTAGCGAGAATGAGCAGTTCTTC.

CDR3 sequence (DNA): TGTGCCAGTAGCCCCGCGGGCAGGGTGGGTGTCACTGAAGCTTTCTTT. Translation: CASSPAGRVGVTEAFF. The chain is built from TRBV19 and TRBJ1-1, with D possibly TRBD1 on 5 matching bases. The CDR3 runs to 16 residues. In germline, CDR1 is LNHDA, CDR2 SQIVND (reference sequence). V was clipped by 6 bases and J by 4 bases, with 21 bases between them.

The rearrangement joins TRBV25-1 to TRBJ2-2; 7 positions match TRBD1. The CDR3 is made up of 13 amino acids. Germline CDR1 is MGHDK and CDR2 is SYGVNS. Trimming at V came to 9 bases and at J to 6 bases, leaving 7 bases not matched to a gene. CDR3 in DNA: TGTGCCAGTAGGGACAGTTCGGCCGGGGAGCTGTTTTTT. It yields the protein CASRDSSAGELFF.

This chain connects TRBV5-4 to TRBJ1-6, with D possibly being TRBD1 (5 bases). This CDR3 has 17 amino acids. Trimming removed 4 bases at V and 1 base at J, with 15 bases between. From germline, CDR1 is SGHNT and CDR2 YYREEE (reference sequence). The CDR3 spells CASSMAREGSYNSPLHF. CDR3 bases: TGTGCCAGCAGCATGGCCCGGGAGGGGTCCTATAATTCACCCCTCCACTTT.

To note about this clone: Within the sample, other DNA sequences also encode this same CDR3. The genes are TRBV6-6 and TRBJ1-1; D is unclear. V was pared by 5 bases and J by 0 bases, with 4 bases between. From germline, CDR1 is MNHNY and CDR2 SVGAGI (reference sequence). The CDR3 covers 12 residues. CDR3 nucleotide sequence: TGTGCCAGCAGTCTCATGAACACTGAAGCTTTCTTT. It translates to CASSLMNTEAFF.

The rearrangement links TRBV6-1 to TRBJ1-2; D perhaps matches TRBD1 (6 bases). The CDR3 spans 14 residues. The V gene's germline CDR1 is MNHNS and CDR2 SASEGT. Trimming pared 5 bases from V and 2 bases from J, leaving 12 bases between. The CDR3 loop is CASSSLDRNYGYTF. For the CDR3, the DNA is TGTGCCAGCAGTTCCCTGGACAGAAACTATGGCTACACCTTC.

The CDR3 region is CASSFDIGGYHTEAFF. In nucleotides, the CDR3 is TGTGCCAGCAGTTTCGATATTGGAGGGTATCACACTGAAGCTTTCTTT. This chain connects TRBV28 to TRBJ1-1; D is undetermined. CDR1 is MDHEN, CDR2 SYDVKM, per germline. This CDR3 has 16 residues. The V and J ends lost 3 bases and 3 bases respectively, with 17 bases between them. Using reference TRBV28 and TRBJ1-1 for the parts outside the CDR3, the full variable domain is DVKVTQSSRYLVKRTGEKVFLECVQDMDHENMFWYRQDPGLGLRLIYFSYDVKMKEKGDIPEGYSVSREKKERFSLILESASTNQTSMYLCASSFDIGGYHTEAFFGQGTRLTVV.

The chain combines TRBV11-1 with TRBJ2-7, with D uncertain. The length of the CDR3 is 14 residues. The V gene lost 1 base and the J gene lost 4 bases, with 11 bases spanning the gap. Germline CDR1 SGHAT, CDR2 FQDESV (reference sequence). In nucleotides, the CDR3 is TGTGCCAGCAGCTTAGAGGGAATAGGGTACGAGCAGTACTTC. Translating it yields CASSLEGIGYEQYF.

Remarks on this clone: Additional DNA sequences in this sample encode the identical CDR3. V gene TRBV27 combines with J gene TRBJ2-3; D not resolved. V lost 5 bases to trimming and J lost 1 base, with 4 bases between them. The CDR3 runs to 12 residues. The germline gives CDR1 MNHEY, CDR2 SMNVEV (reference sequence). The CDR3 DNA reads TGTGCCAGCAGTCCTCGCACAGATACGCAGTATTTT. It specifies CASSPRTDTQYF.

The V gene is TRBV6-5, the J gene TRBJ2-7, with D possibly matching TRBD1 (7 bases). The CDR3 loop spans 16 amino acids. Germline CDR1 MNHEY, CDR2 SVGAGI. With 1 base removed from V and 6 bases from J, the gap between germline ends came to 19 bases. CDR3: CASSYWVTGEAGEQYF. The CDR3 nucleotides are TGTGCCAGCAGTTACTGGGTCACAGGGGAGGCCGGCGAGCAGTACTTC.

Notes on this clone: Additional DNA sequences in this sample encode the identical CDR3. The rearrangement links TRBV27 to TRBJ1-2; D is unclear. V was trimmed by 2 bases and J by 0 bases, leaving 4 bases between them. CDR1 is MNHEY and CDR2 is SMNVEV in the germline V gene (reference sequence). The CDR3 spans 13 residues. The CDR3 here is CASSLGPNYGYTF. The CDR3 coding sequence is TGTGCCAGCAGTTTAGGCCCTAACTATGGCTACACCTTC.